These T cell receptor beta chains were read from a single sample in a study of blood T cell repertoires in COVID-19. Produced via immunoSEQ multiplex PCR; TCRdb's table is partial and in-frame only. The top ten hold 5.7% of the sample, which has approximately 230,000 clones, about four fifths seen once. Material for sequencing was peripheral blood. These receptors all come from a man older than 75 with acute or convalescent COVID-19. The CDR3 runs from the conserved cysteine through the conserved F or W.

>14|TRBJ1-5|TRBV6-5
CASSYGQGSQPQHF
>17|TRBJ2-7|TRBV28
CASSLPRTSGRAVEQYF
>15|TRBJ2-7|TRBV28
CASTTSGGSSYEQYF
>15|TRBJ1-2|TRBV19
CASSSYTDINYGYTF
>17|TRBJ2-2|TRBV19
CASSILVRSGSAGELFF
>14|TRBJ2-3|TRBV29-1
CSVRSGGNTDTQYF
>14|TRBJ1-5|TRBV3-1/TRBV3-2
CASSQAGGNQPQHF
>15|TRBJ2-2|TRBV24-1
CATSVPGARTGELFF
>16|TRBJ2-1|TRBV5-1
CASRRLAGAIYNEQFF
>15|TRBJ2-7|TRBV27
CASSPGWDTTYEQYF
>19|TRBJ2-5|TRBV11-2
CASSLGTGRLAGGGETQYF
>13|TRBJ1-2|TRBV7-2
CASSPDRGGGYTF
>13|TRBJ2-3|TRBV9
CASSGPSGTTEYF
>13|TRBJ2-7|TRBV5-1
CASSSRQGYEQYF
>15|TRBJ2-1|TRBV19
CASSIEPTGNNEQFF
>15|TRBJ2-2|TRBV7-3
CASTENRGGTGELFF
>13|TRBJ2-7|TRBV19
CASRLAGGREQYF
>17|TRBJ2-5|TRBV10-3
CAISDTLGQSLGETQYF
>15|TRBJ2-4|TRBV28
CASSSATQGANIQYF
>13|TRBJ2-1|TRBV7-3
CASSLKTSGKQFF
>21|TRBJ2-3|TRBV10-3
CAIRPIAGGARQPDKTDTQYF
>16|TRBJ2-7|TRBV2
CASSGRRLAGVPEQYF
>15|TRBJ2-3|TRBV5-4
CASSIGGGYTDTQYF
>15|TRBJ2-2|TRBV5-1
CASSLATYQTGELFF
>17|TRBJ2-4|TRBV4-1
CASSQDSSGTGGNIQYF
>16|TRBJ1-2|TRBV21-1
CASSKVRGTGLNGYTF
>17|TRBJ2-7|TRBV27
CASSAGGRRSPSYEQYF
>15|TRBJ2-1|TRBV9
CASSVDPLTGAGQFF
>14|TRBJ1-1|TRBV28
CASSWAGVYTEAFF
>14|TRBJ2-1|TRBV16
CASSLGRAPSEQFF
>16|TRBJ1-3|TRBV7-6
CASSLATGVSGNTIYF
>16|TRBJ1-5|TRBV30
CAWSVLGGASNQPQHF
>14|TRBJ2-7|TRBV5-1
CASSLAREPYEQYF
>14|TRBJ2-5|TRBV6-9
CASRRADSQETQYF
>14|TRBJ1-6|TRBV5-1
CASSQGGYDSPLHF
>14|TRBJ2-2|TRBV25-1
CAMLGRFLTGELFF
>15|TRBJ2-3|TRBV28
CASSYAAWRGGPQYF
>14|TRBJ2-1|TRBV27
CASKRVAGGDEQFF
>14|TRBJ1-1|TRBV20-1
CSASQEARHTEAFF
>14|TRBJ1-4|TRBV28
CASSMTVAPEKLFF
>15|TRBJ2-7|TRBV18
CASSPRLGGGYEQYF